The clone carrying this T cell receptor (beta chain) showed up just once. The data are from a study of blood T cell repertoires in COVID-19. Overall study: Spain, Italy and the United States supplied samples that represented acute and convalescent COVID-19. The analysed material was cDNA or gDNA that came from T cells, B-cell-depleted T cells, or PBMCs.

Cohort assignment relied on participant-reported clinical history. In the original workflow: Nucleated cell counts were estimated from reference gene primer amplification. Using immunoSEQ multiplex PCR, the repertoire was profiled, and TCRdb retains in-frame clones only, with some absent. The D gene and trimming were derived from the DNA, and the V and J assignments and clone size from that table. The repertoire holds 300,000 to 400,000 clones, with less than 90% as singletons. The clonotype was recovered from a woman between 25 and 40 years old who had recovered from COVID-19. The source material was PBMCs or T cells enriched from blood (not recorded which).

For the CDR3, the DNA is TGTGCCAGCAGTGGGGGGGGACACCTTAACACTGAAGCTTTCTTT. It translates to CASSGGGHLNTEAFF. This chain uses TRBV28 with TRBJ1-1; D might be TRBD1 (6 bases). Germline loops: CDR1 MDHEN, CDR2 SYDVKM. This CDR3 spans 15 amino acids. The V gene lost 5 bases and the J gene lost 2 bases, with 15 bases spanning the gap.